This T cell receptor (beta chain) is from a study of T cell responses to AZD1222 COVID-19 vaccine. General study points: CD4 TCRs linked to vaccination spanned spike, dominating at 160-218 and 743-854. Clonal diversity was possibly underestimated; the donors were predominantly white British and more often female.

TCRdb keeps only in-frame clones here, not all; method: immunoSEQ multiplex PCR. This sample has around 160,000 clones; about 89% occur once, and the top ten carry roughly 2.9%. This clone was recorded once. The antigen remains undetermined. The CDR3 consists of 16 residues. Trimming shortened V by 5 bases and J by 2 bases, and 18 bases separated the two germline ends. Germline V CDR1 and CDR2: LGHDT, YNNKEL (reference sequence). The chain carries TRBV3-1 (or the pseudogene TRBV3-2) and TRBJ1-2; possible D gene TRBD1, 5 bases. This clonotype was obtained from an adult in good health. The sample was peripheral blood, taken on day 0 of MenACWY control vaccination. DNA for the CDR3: TGTGCCAGCAGCTCATGGGGGGGAGGGAGCAACTATGGCTACACCTTC. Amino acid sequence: CASSSWGGGSNYGYTF.